Presented here are 26 T cell receptor beta chains from one specimen sequenced in a study of identical twins (dated by TCRdb to between 2015 and 2016). The method behind the library was 5' RACE. The listed sequencing device is Illumina HiSeq 2000. TCRdb reprocessing: public reads trimmed at Q25 with fastp, clones called with MiXCR, in-frame beta chains kept. Each entry is one CDR3 protein sequence, shown with its most common DNA and genes. This sample lists fewer than 900,000 distinct CDR3 sequences; about 20% were detected once. Roughly 13% of the sample is held by the ten biggest clonotypes. The sample was also linked to a second study, of T cells expressing NK-cell markers.

Material for sequencing was PBMCs. The source is a young woman in good health.

This chain joins TRBV2 and TRBJ1-1; no firm D call. The CDR3 is made up of 12 amino acids. Germline loops: CDR1 SNHLY, CDR2 FYNNEI. The ends were cut back, 3 bases at V and 3 bases at J, with 5 bases in the middle. The DNA of the CDR3 is TGTGCCAGCAGTGAGGTGGACACTGAAGCTTTCTTT. It encodes CASSEVDTEAFF.

This clonotype was seen only a few times. The chain uses TRBV5-1 and TRBJ2-7, with 7 bases that match TRBD1. CDR3 length equals 14 residues. V shed 4 bases, J shed 3 bases, and the junction held 7 bases outside the gene matches. Per the germline V gene, CDR1 is SGHRS and CDR2 is YFSETQ. The CDR3 region is CASSHRDSYYEQYF. For the CDR3, the DNA is TGCGCCAGCAGCCACCGGGACAGCTACTACGAGCAGTACTTC.

A few counts support this clonotype. The V gene is TRBV6-6, the J gene TRBJ2-1; D remains unclear. The germline V and J ends were trimmed by 8 bases and 0 bases, with 8 bases remaining between them. CDR1 MNHNY and CDR2 SVGAGI come from the germline V gene (reference sequence). This CDR3 has 13 residues. CDR3 loop: CASQDDSYNEQFF. CDR3 bases: TGTGCCAGCCAAGACGACTCCTACAATGAGCAGTTCTTC.

Only a few counts were recorded for this clonotype. The chain has TRBV12-3 or TRBV12-4 and TRBJ1-3; D uncertain. This CDR3 region has 15 residues. Trimming cost V 5 bases and J 0 bases, with 11 bases left between them. As DNA, the CDR3 is TGTGCCAGCAGTAAGAACAGACACTCTGGAAACACCATATATTTT. Amino acid sequence: CASSKNRHSGNTIYF.

The chain combines TRBV7-6 with TRBJ1-1; D not resolved. V lost 4 bases, J lost 4 bases, and 13 bases lay in between. Looked up from germline, CDR1 is SGHVS and CDR2 is FNYEAQ. This CDR3 is built from 14 residues. This chain's CDR3 is CASSSAPPRTEAFF. The CDR3 DNA sequence: TGTGCCAGCAGCTCGGCGCCCCCGCGCACTGAAGCTTTCTTT.

The chain combines TRBV20-1 with TRBJ2-7; tentatively, D is TRBD1 (6 bases). This CDR3 is 12 amino acids long. Per the germline V gene, CDR1 is DFQATT and CDR2 is SNEGSKA (reference sequence). Trimming pared 5 bases from V and 2 bases from J, leaving 10 bases between. This CDR3 reads CSARQVAYEQYF. In DNA, the CDR3 is TGCAGTGCTCGACAGGTCGCCTACGAGCAGTACTTC.

This sequence joins TRBV15 and TRBJ2-7; TRBD1 matches 10 bases. This CDR3 has 15 residues. Germline V CDR1 and CDR2: LNHNV, YYDKDF (reference sequence). The ends lost 2 bases at V and 2 bases at J; junction bases unmatched: 3. CDR3 amino acids: CATSRRTGGPYEQYF. The CDR3 DNA follows: TGTGCCACCAGCAGACGGACAGGGGGGCCCTACGAGCAGTACTTC. Complete variable domain (other parts from reference TRBV15 and TRBJ2-7): DAMVIQNPRYQVTQFGKPVTLSCSQTLNHNVMYWYQQKSSQAPKLLFHYYDKDFNNEADTPDNFQSRRPNTSFCFLDIRSPGLGDTAMYLCATSRRTGGPYEQYFGPGTRLTVT.

This clonotype has only a few counts. The rearrangement links TRBV7-2 to TRBJ2-7, with 8 bases aligning to TRBD2. Germline loops: CDR1 SGHTA, CDR2 FQGNSA. V dropped 2 bases and J dropped 5; count of bases not matched to a gene: 5. This CDR3 contains 14 residues. CDR3 sequence reads: CASSLSGGLHEQYF. For the CDR3, the DNA is TGTGCCAGCAGCTTATCGGGAGGGCTCCACGAGCAGTACTTC.

J is TRBJ2-3 and V is TRBV12-3 or TRBV12-4; a weak D match, TRBD2 (5 bases). The V end lost 5 bases, the J end lost 2 bases, and 11 bases lay between the germline ends. The length of the CDR3 is 14 residues. This chain's CDR3 is CASSLDFSTDTQYF. The CDR3 DNA reads as TGTGCCAGCAGTCTGGACTTCTCCACAGATACGCAGTATTTT.

This clonotype was observed once. CDR3 amino acids: CASGGGVFLAFF. CDR3 bases: TGCGCCAGCGGAGGGGGTGTGTTCCTAGCTTTCTTT. This chain connects TRBV10-2 to TRBJ1-1, with a weak D call TRBD1 (6 bases). With 8 bases removed from V and 10 bases from J, the gap between germline ends came to 17 bases. Germline values: CDR1 WSHSY, CDR2 SAAADI. This CDR3 region has 12 residues.

The V and J genes are TRBV14 and TRBJ2-3, with 7 nucleotides matching TRBD2. The germline gives CDR1 SGHDN, CDR2 FVKESK. J gave up 4 bases and V 0 bases, and 7 bases lay outside the gene matches. The CDR3 runs 16 residues. CDR3: CASSQDRKAGSDTQYF. The CDR3 DNA is TGTGCCAGCAGCCAAGATAGAAAAGCGGGATCAGATACGCAGTATTTT.

This clonotype appeared many times. V usage is TRBV7-2 and J usage is TRBJ2-2, with TRBD2 as a possible D gene (5 bases). Trimming left V 5 bases short and J 7 bases short, with 20 bases between. Germline CDR1 reads SGHTA; CDR2 reads FQGNSA. The CDR3 contains 16 residues. CDR3 in amino acids: CASSRSVGVYGGELFF. CDR3 in DNA: TGTGCCAGCAGCCGATCAGTCGGGGTGTACGGCGGGGAGCTGTTTTTT.

This clonotype came up many times. The chain couples TRBV20-1 to TRBJ1-4; no definite D call. Germline V CDR1 and CDR2: DFQATT, SNEGSKA (reference sequence). V dropped 3 bases and J dropped 8 bases, with 7 bases sitting between them. The CDR3 has 11 residues. The CDR3 region has the DNA TGCAGTGCTAGGGTCGAAGAAAAACTGTTTTTT. Residues: CSARVEEKLFF.

The V and J genes are TRBV5-5 and TRBJ1-3, with TRBD1 as a possible D gene (5 bases). CDR3 length equals 16 residues. Trimming shortened V by 0 bases and J by 0 bases, and 10 bases separated the two germline ends. Germline CDR1 is SGHKS and CDR2 is YYEKEE (reference sequence). DNA of the CDR3: TGTGCCAGCAGCTTGGCTTTGCAGGGCTCTGGAAACACCATATATTTT. Its translation: CASSLALQGSGNTIYF.

This chain uses TRBV6-2 or TRBV6-3 with TRBJ2-2, with 9 bases aligning to TRBD1. The CDR3 loop spans 14 amino acids. The germline V gene encodes CDR1 MNHEY and CDR2 SVGEGT. Trimming at V came to 7 bases and at J to 7 bases, leaving 7 bases not matched to a gene. CDR3 sequence reads: CASIRDRAGGELFF. CDR3 nucleotides: TGTGCCAGCATTCGGGACAGGGCTGGCGGGGAGCTGTTTTTT.

CDR3 residues: CASSRGTVRLMYF. The CDR3 coding sequence is TGTGCCAGCAGCCGCGGGACAGTTCGTTTGATGTACTTC. This chain joins TRBV5-6 and TRBJ2-5, with D possibly TRBD1 on 7 matching bases. Germline CDR1 reads SGHDT; CDR2 reads YYEEEE. The CDR3 length is 13 residues. V was cut by 4 bases and J by 13 bases, with 20 bases left in between.

The chain links TRBV20-1 to TRBJ1-1; 11 nucleotides align to TRBD1. V was clipped by 3 bases and J by 5 bases; unmatched bases: 5. In germline, CDR1 is DFQATT, CDR2 SNEGSKA (reference sequence). The CDR3 length is 14 residues. The CDR3 nucleotides are TGCAGTGCTAGTAGAAGGGACAGGGGGACTGAAGCTTTCTTT. Translation gives CSASRRDRGTEAFF.

The V and J genes are TRBV7-2 and TRBJ2-5; no reliable D call. Looked up from germline, CDR1 is SGHTA and CDR2 is FQGNSA. The germline V and J ends were trimmed by 8 bases and 2 bases, with 6 bases remaining between them. The CDR3 is 11 amino acids. CDR3 sequence reads: CASAIQETQYF. For the CDR3, the DNA is TGTGCCAGCGCTATACAAGAGACCCAGTACTTC.

This clonotype was seen only a few times. The chain joins TRBV29-1 to TRBJ2-3; possible D gene TRBD2, 5 bases. The CDR3 loop spans 12 amino acids. With 2 bases removed from V and 5 bases from J, the gap between germline ends came to 8 bases. Germline-derived CDR1 and CDR2 are SQVTM and ANQGSEA. The CDR3: CSVEIGRDTQYF. In nucleotides, the CDR3 is TGCAGCGTTGAAATTGGGAGAGATACGCAGTATTTT.

This chain connects TRBV4-2 to TRBJ1-6; 7 nucleotides agree with TRBD1. This CDR3 is built from 15 residues. Germline V lookup: CDR1 LGHNA, CDR2 YNFKEQ. The junction had 7 bases not matched to a gene; V was cut back by 4 bases and J by 7 bases. DNA for the CDR3: TGTGCCAGCAGCCGCACGGGACAGCAAAATTCACCCCTCCACTTT. This codes for CASSRTGQQNSPLHF.

As concerns this clonotype: One end of the junction does not line up with germline, which may come from a read error. V gene TRBV12-3 or TRBV12-4 combines with J gene TRBJ1-1; no reliable D call. This CDR3 has 13 amino acids. The CDR3 nucleotides are TGTGCCAGCAGTTTGATGACCCAGACTGGAGCTTTCTTT. This codes for CASSLMTQTGAFF.

This clonotype showed up many times. The chain uses TRBV7-3 and TRBJ2-1, with D possibly matching TRBD2 (6 bases). V was pared by 2 bases and J by 4 bases, with 12 bases between. This CDR3 has 15 amino acids. Germline assignment: CDR1 SGHTA and CDR2 FQGTGA. The CDR3 reads CASSLGAGLYNEQFF. In nucleotides, the CDR3 is TGTGCCAGCAGCTTAGGGGCGGGGCTTTACAATGAGCAGTTCTTC. The complete variable domain, with remaining parts taken from reference TRBV7-3 and TRBJ2-1, reads GAGVSQTPSNKVTEKGKYVELRCDPISGHTALYWYRQSLGQGPEFLIYFQGTGAADDSGLPNDRFFAVRPEGSVSTLKIQRTERGDSAVYLCASSLGAGLYNEQFFGPGTRLTVL.

V usage is TRBV5-1 and J usage is TRBJ2-5, with TRBD1 matching 8 bases. Germline assignment: CDR1 SGHRS and CDR2 YFSETQ. V gave up 2 bases and J gave up 6 bases; unmatched junction bases: 9. The CDR3 covers 15 residues. Written as DNA, the CDR3 is TGCGCCAGCAGCTTTCTTCAGGGGGCGGGAAAGACCCAGTACTTC. Translation: CASSFLQGAGKTQYF.

This clonotype was counted a single time. The J gene is TRBJ1-1, the V gene TRBV12-3 or TRBV12-4; tentative D call: TRBD1 (5 bases). CDR3 length: 14 amino acids. The V end was cut by 5 bases, the J end by 0 bases, with 10 bases between. The CDR3 coding sequence is TGTGCCAGCAGTGAGCCGACAGTGAACACTGAAGCTTTCTTT. It is translated as CASSEPTVNTEAFF.

This clonotype was seen a few times. The chain is built from TRBV20-1 and TRBJ2-7; 8 nucleotides match TRBD2. V dropped 3 bases and J dropped 6; count of bases not matched to a gene: 13. This CDR3 region has 15 residues. CDR1 is DFQATT, CDR2 SNEGSKA, per germline (reference sequence). The CDR3 DNA follows: TGCAGTGCTAGGACACCCGGGACTAGTCTTGTCGAGCAGTACTTC. Translated: CSARTPGTSLVEQYF.

On this clonotype: No conserved phenylalanine or tryptophan ends this CDR3, so it is likely a read error. The chain uses TRBV20-1 and TRBJ2-5; 7 nucleotides line up with TRBD2. Germline V gene data show CDR1 as DFQATT and CDR2 as SNEGSKA (reference sequence). This CDR3 contains 15 residues. J gave up 5 bases and V 2 bases, and 11 bases lay outside the gene matches. The CDR3 DNA reads TGCAGTGCTAGAAACCCAGCGGGACCTGGGGAGACCCAGTACTCC. It is translated as CSARNPAGPGETQYS.